These 7 T cell receptor beta chains were all obtained from the same sample, sequenced in a study of T cell changes during pregnancy in multiple sclerosis. The method was immunoSEQ multiplex PCR; TCRdb's version includes in-frame clones alone and lacks a portion of them. The data hold some 87,000 clones, with roughly 96% observed a single time. The material was peripheral blood, obtained in the second trimester of pregnancy. The receptors were sampled from a female donor with multiple sclerosis, enrolled in a pregnancy study.

The CDR3 DNA is TGTGCCAGTAGTAGGGGGGACGTCTACAATCAGCCCCAGCATTTT. This codes for CASSRGDVYNQPQHF. The chain uses TRBV19 and TRBJ1-5, with D maybe TRBD1 (5 bases). Trimming shortened V by 4 bases and J by 3 bases, and 13 bases separated the two germline ends. In germline, CDR1 is LNHDA, CDR2 SQIVND (reference sequence). The CDR3 is 15 amino acids.

This chain uses TRBV2 with TRBJ1-4; D perhaps matches TRBD1 (5 bases). Germline values: CDR1 SNHLY, CDR2 FYNNEI. The V gene lost 4 bases and the J gene lost 6 bases, with 9 bases spanning the gap. The length of the CDR3 is 13 residues. As DNA, the CDR3 is TGTGCCAGCAGTGGGGGGGACTATGAAAAACTGTTTTTT. Protein: CASSGGDYEKLFF. Filled out from reference TRBV2 and TRBJ1-4, the complete variable domain reads EPEVTQTPSHQVTQMGQEVILRCVPISNHLYFYWYRQILGQKVEFLVSFYNNEISEKSEIFDDQFSVERPDGSNFTLKIRSTKLEDSAMYFCASSGGDYEKLFFGSGTQLSVL.

The chain joins TRBV5-8 to TRBJ1-1; D ambiguous. V lost 0 bases to trimming and J lost 0 bases, with 12 bases between them. The germline gives CDR1 SGHTS, CDR2 YDEGEE. The CDR3 contains 16 residues. The CDR3 DNA follows: TGTGCCAGCAGCTTGGTCCCAGGCGTCTTGAACACTGAAGCTTTCTTT. The encoded protein is CASSLVPGVLNTEAFF.

V usage is TRBV11-2 and J usage is TRBJ2-1; the match to TRBD2 covers 8 bases. Germline CDR1 reads SGHAT; CDR2 reads FQNNGV. This CDR3 comprises 13 residues. The junction had 2 bases not matched to a gene; V was cut back by 0 bases and J by 10 bases. The CDR3 sequence: CASSLDGRGEQFF. CDR3 sequence (DNA): TGTGCCAGCAGCTTAGACGGGAGGGGGGAGCAGTTCTTC.

The chain is built from TRBV28 and TRBJ1-5, with D perhaps matching TRBD1 (6 bases). Germline V gene data show CDR1 as MDHEN and CDR2 as SYDVKM. Between the trimmed V and J ends, which lost 4 bases and 3 bases, there was a span of 13 bases. CDR3 length: 15 residues. The CDR3 is CASSYRVGTNQPQHF. The CDR3 bases are TGTGCCAGCAGTTACAGGGTAGGGACCAATCAGCCCCAGCATTTT.

The chain has TRBV7-8 and TRBJ1-4, with D tentatively TRBD1 (5 bases). Germline CDR1 reads SGHVS; CDR2 reads FQNEAQ. The germline V and J ends were trimmed by 5 bases and 4 bases, with 11 bases remaining between them. The CDR3 totals 14 residues. The CDR3 DNA sequence: TGTGCCAGCAGCCAGACAGAGAATAATGAAAAACTGTTTTTT. Protein sequence: CASSQTENNEKLFF.

CDR3 nucleotide sequence: TGTGCCAGCAGCCGACAGGACTACGAGCAGTACTTC. This gives the protein CASSRQDYEQYF. V is TRBV9 and J is TRBJ2-7, with D possibly being TRBD1 (6 bases). Germline V gene sequence: CDR1 SGDLS, CDR2 YYNGEE. This CDR3 is built from 12 residues. V lost 4 bases to trimming and J lost 3 bases, with 8 bases between them.